This T cell receptor (beta chain) was recovered during a study of metastatic and nonmetastatic thyroid tumors. Looking at the study overall: The authors compared repertoires across blood and tumor or nodule tissue from malignant and benign thyroid patients.

Study results and caveats: When malignant thyroid tumors were compared with benign nodules, TCR beta diversity was reportedly significantly higher in the malignant tumors. This held in both blood and tumor samples.

Concerning this clone itself: Its specificity is unknown.

CDR1 is SGHVS and CDR2 is FQNEAQ in the germline V gene. Between the trimmed V and J ends, which lost 1 base and 8 bases, there was a span of 20 bases. There are 16 residues in the CDR3. Not a single patient had been given any form of treatment at any point before undergoing thyroid surgery. TCRdb re-clonotyped the PCR reads via MiXCR. In the table there are 20,000 to 25,000 clones, roughly 12% of which are singletons. The chain has TRBV7-8 and TRBJ1-1; maybe TRBD1 (5 bases). Sequencing was carried out using blood. The TCR sequence derives from a female donor with papillary thyroid cancer or a benign thyroid nodule (not recorded which). Some clones in this sample may be carry-over from other donors' samples. The CDR3 nucleotides are TGTGCCAGCAGCTTAGGCCTCTCAGGGAGGGGACTGGAAGCTTTCTTT. It translates to CASSLGLSGRGLEAFF. Supplemented by reference TRBV7-8 and TRBJ1-1, the full variable domain reads GAGVSQSPRYKVAKRGQDVALRCDPISGHVSLFWYQQALGQGPEFLTYFQNEAQLDKSGLPSDRFFAERPEGSVSTLKIQRTQQEDSAVYLCASSLGLSGRGLEAFFGQGTRLTVV.